This T cell receptor beta chain was profiled in a study of T cells in Graves' hyperthyroidism and ophthalmopathy. Germline CDR1 and CDR2: ENHRY and SYGVKD. The V end was cut by 2 bases, the J end by 0 bases, with 18 bases between. The CDR3 totals 18 residues. The PBMCs studied were ones that came from around 10 ml fresh peripheral blood. Study results and caveats: Most thyroid clonotypes with frequency above 0.001 were detected in blood. In validation, the model predicted ophthalmopathy. These predictions came a median roughly 6 months before onset.

This clonotype was picked up many times. Antigen specificity is unknown. RNA transcripts served as the template for amplifying TCR beta CDR3 regions. The study used the HTBI primer set for a first-round RT-PCR of the TCR CDR3. TCRdb re-derived calls from the multiplex PCR reads in MiXCR, one entry per CDR3 protein. In the table there are roughly 290,000 distinct CDR3 sequences, roughly an eighth of which are singletons. Sequences were obtained from blood. The sequence came from a woman aged 40 to 50 with Graves' hyperthyroidism. This chain links TRBV10-3 with TRBJ2-3; D might be TRBD2 (5 bases). The CDR3 spells CAISEGTDFGLSTDTQYF. CDR3 nucleotide sequence: TGTGCCATCAGTGAGGGAACGGACTTCGGCCTTAGCACAGATACGCAGTATTTT.